Listed here is a single TCR beta chain. Its antigen is undetermined. These data come from a study of chemoradiotherapy in HPV16-positive cancers. The ends were cut back, 2 bases at V and 0 bases at J, with 9 bases in the middle. This CDR3 is 15 amino acids long. Germline CDR1 and CDR2: MNHNY and SVGAGI (reference sequence). Sequencing used immunoSEQ multiplex PCR; TCRdb keeps in-frame clones, though not all of them. Of about 2,500 clones in the sample, about 86% are singletons; the top ten hold under 55%. Study results and caveats: Candidate HPV-specific clones and E7-related TCR motifs grew in tumor during treatment. In HPV16-positive patients, HPV-responsive T-cell expansion tracked better recurrence-free survival.

The sequence derives from a human donor with HPV-associated anogenital cancer. The sample was tumor tissue, taken from a patient who underwent chemoradiotherapy. The V call is TRBV6-6, the J call TRBJ2-3; D possibly corresponds to TRBD2 (6 bases). The CDR3 region is CASSYRRGSTDTQYF. The CDR3 region has the DNA TGTGCCAGCAGTTACCGGCGGGGTAGCACAGATACGCAGTATTTT.